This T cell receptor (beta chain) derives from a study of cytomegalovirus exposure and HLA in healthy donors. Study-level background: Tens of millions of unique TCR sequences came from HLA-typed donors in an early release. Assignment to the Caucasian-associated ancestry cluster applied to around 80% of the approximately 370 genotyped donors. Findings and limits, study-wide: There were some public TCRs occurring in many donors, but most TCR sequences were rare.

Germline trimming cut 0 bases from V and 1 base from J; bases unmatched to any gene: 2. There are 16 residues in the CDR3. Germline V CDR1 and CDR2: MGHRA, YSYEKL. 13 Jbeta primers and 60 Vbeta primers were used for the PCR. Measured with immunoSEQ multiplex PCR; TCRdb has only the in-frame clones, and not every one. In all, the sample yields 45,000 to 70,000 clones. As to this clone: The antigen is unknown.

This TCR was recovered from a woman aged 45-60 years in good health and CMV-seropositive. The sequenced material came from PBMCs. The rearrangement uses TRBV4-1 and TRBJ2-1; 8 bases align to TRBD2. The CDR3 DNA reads TGCGCCAGCAGCCAAGAGGGACTAGGATCCTACAATGAGCAGTTCTTC. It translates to CASSQEGLGSYNEQFF.